The entry below describes one T cell receptor (beta chain). This sample stems from a study of shared clonotypes between healthy human individuals. Germline V gene data show CDR1 as SQVTM and CDR2 as ANQGSEA. The V and J ends lost 8 bases and 3 bases respectively, with 20 bases between them. The CDR3 runs to 14 residues. Only Caucasian adults living in Nashville, Tennessee made up the donor group. Original analysis: From ImmunoSEQ came sequences covering only the junction and carrying no quality scores, so filtering differed. Some clones are missing from TCRdb's copy, which holds only in-frame ones; the method was immunoSEQ multiplex PCR. That table supplies the V and J calls and clone size; D and trimming were determined from the DNA. The data contain under 650,000 clones, less than 96% of them singletons.

The rearrangement uses TRBV29-1 and TRBJ2-7; D remains ambiguous. Sequencing was performed on naive CD4+ T cells sorted from blood. The subset denotes: CD45RA+ positively selected. The source is a woman aged 30 to 39 in good health. The CDR3 loop is CSPWVGLSYYEQYF. The CDR3 DNA follows: TGCAGCCCTTGGGTCGGTTTGTCCTACTACGAGCAGTACTTC.